This TCR beta chain originates from a study of Graves' ophthalmopathy and Graves' hyperthyroidism. On the study more broadly: Peripheral blood was collected at initial diagnosis, before any treatment.

This clonotype was seen repeatedly, ten times or more. Its antigen remains unknown. Study outcomes and limitations: Sensitivity of approximately 88% and specificity of 70% to 84% were achieved when a 13-signature model separated ophthalmopathy from stable hyperthyroidism. The blood repertoire also included most expanded thyroid clonotypes above 0.001 frequency.

The V and J ends lost 5 bases and 2 bases, in that order; junction bases with no gene match: 6. Looked up from germline, CDR1 is MNHEY and CDR2 is SVGAGI. This CDR3 region has 14 residues. Absence of ophthalmopathy within 18 months of follow-up defined stable hyperthyroidism. Using RNA transcripts, the TCR beta CDR3 regions were amplified. A first-round RT-PCR used HTBI primers, followed by a second-round multiplex PCR. In TCRdb, the multiplex PCR reads were re-called with MiXCR into one record per CDR3 protein. This sample has hundreds of thousands of distinct CDR3 sequences, with under 25% found just once.

J is TRBJ2-7 and V is TRBV6-5; TRBD1 aligns across 7 bases. Sequenced material: peripheral blood. The source is a woman between 18 and 29 years old with stable Graves' hyperthyroidism. The CDR3 sequence is CASSRQGKAYEQYF. CDR3 DNA sequence: TGTGCCAGCAGTCGACAGGGAAAGGCCTACGAGCAGTACTTC.